Listed below are T cell receptor beta chains from one sample, sequenced in a study of blood T cell repertoires in COVID-19. Sequenced by immunoSEQ multiplex PCR; TCRdb stores in-frame clones only, minus some. Of over 250,000 clones listed, about 89% are singletons. Sequencing was done on a sample of peripheral blood. Receptors were obtained from a woman aged 50 to 60 with acute or convalescent COVID-19. Each CDR3 is given with its conserved first and last residue. The D gene is left open where the match is weak. A clone size is listed for some rows: how often the clone was seen (once, few, many), or a class if it is expanded.

v_call	d_call	j_call	clone_size	cdr3_aa	cdr3_nt
TRBV5-1	TRBD1	TRBJ2-7	-	CASSGGQGAYEQYF	TGCGCCAGCAGCGGTGGACAGGGGGCCTACGAGCAGTACTTC
TRBV6-5	TRBD1	TRBJ1-3	-	CASMRTGVGNTIYF	TGTGCCAGCATGAGGACAGGGGTTGGAAACACCATATATTTT
TRBV5-1	-	TRBJ1-5	-	CASSPDRNNQPQHF	TGCGCCAGCAGCCCTGACAGGAACAATCAGCCCCAGCATTTT
TRBV6-5	-	TRBJ1-1	-	CASSPPGMRTEAFF	TGTGCCAGCAGTCCCCCGGGGATGAGGACTGAAGCTTTCTTT
TRBV27	-	TRBJ1-2	once	CASSLAGESHGYTF	TGTGCCAGCAGTTTGGCAGGGGAGTCTCATGGCTACACCTTC
TRBV6-2/TRBV6-3	TRBD2	TRBJ2-1	-	CASSPLSGRTYNEQFF	TGTGCCAGCAGCCCCCTTAGCGGGAGGACGTACAATGAGCAGTTCTTC
TRBV6-5	-	TRBJ1-1	-	CASRAGVANTEAFF	TGTGCCAGCAGGGCCGGGGTTGCGAACACTGAAGCTTTCTTT
TRBV29-1	TRBD2	TRBJ2-3	once	CSVNVGLANSDTQYF	TGCAGCGTAAACGTAGGACTAGCAAACTCCGATACGCAGTATTTT
TRBV27	TRBD1	TRBJ1-4	once	CASSDNRGRNEKLFF	TGTGCCAGCAGTGACAACAGGGGGCGAAATGAAAAACTGTTTTTT
TRBV18	-	TRBJ1-6	-	CASSPSGSSYNSPLHF	TGTGCCAGCTCACCATCGGGGAGCTCCTATAATTCACCCCTCCACTTT
TRBV4-1	-	TRBJ2-7	few	CASSPQGRAYEQYF	TGCGCCAGCAGCCCTCAGGGGCGTGCCTACGAGCAGTACTTC
TRBV7-2	-	TRBJ1-2	-	CASSPDRGYGYTF	TGTGCCAGCAGCCCCGACAGAGGCTATGGCTACACCTTC
TRBV29-1	TRBD1	TRBJ1-1	-	CSVHGTGNTEAFF	TGCAGCGTTCATGGGACAGGGAACACTGAAGCTTTCTTT
TRBV7-3	-	TRBJ1-2	-	CASSLEGSGLVRGYTF	TGTGCCAGCAGCTTAGAAGGGTCGGGACTTGTCCGCGGCTACACCTTC
TRBV7-2	-	TRBJ2-5	-	CASSLQGSPFETQYF	TGTGCCAGCAGCTTACAGGGGTCCCCGTTTGAGACCCAGTACTTC
TRBV7-9	-	TRBJ1-2	-	CASSLAGQTYGYTF	TGTGCCAGCAGCTTAGCGGGGCAGACCTATGGCTACACCTTC